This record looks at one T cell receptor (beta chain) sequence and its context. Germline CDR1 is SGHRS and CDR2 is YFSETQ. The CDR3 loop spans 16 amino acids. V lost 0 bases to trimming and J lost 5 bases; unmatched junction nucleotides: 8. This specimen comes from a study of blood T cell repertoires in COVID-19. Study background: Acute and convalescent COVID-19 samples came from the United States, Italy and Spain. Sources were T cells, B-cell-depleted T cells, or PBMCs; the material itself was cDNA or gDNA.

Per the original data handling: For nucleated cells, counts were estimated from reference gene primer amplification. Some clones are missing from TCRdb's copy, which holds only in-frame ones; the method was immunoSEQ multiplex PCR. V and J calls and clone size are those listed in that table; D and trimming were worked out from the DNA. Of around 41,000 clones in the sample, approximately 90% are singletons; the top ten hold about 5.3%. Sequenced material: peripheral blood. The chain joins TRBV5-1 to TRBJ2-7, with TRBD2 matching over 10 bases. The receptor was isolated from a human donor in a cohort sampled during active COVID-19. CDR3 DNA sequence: TGCGCCAGCAGCTTGGGGGCTAGCGGGAGTTTTGACGAGCAGTACTTC. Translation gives CASSLGASGSFDEQYF.